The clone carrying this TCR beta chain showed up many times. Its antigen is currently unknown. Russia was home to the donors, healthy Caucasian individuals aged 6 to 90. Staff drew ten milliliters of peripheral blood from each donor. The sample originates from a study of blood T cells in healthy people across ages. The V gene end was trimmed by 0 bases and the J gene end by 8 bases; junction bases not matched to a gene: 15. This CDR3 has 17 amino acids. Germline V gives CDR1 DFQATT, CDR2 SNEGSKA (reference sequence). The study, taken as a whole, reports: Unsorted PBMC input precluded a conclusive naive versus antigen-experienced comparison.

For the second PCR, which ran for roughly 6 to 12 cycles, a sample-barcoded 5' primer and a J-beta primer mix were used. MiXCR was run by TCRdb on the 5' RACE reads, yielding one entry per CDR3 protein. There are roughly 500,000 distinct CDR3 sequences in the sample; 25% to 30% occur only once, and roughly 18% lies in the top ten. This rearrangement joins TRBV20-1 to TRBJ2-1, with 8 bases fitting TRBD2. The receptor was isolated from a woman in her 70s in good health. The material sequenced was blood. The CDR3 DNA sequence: TGCAGTGCTAGAGATCCCCGCCGGGGCGGGGGGAGAGATGAGCAGTTCTTC. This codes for CSARDPRRGGGRDEQFF.